These 23 T cell receptor beta chains originate from one sample sequenced in a study of T cells in tuberculosis. The table came from immunoSEQ multiplex PCR; TCRdb's copy has only in-frame clones and leaves some out. The sample includes about 29,000 clones, 85% to 95% of them seen just once. The sequencing sample was made of PBMCs. The receptors derive from a donor aged 10-35 years with latent tuberculosis or without tuberculosis infection.

The chain has TRBV6-5 and TRBJ1-1; TRBD1 agrees at 11 bases. V dropped 4 bases and J dropped 5; count of bases not matched to a gene: 6. The CDR3 has 15 residues. Germline V lookup: CDR1 MNHEY, CDR2 SVGAGI. The CDR3 loop reads CASSSSGTGGTEAFF. The CDR3 DNA is TGTGCCAGCAGTTCCTCCGGGACAGGGGGGACTGAAGCTTTCTTT.

This clone was picked up a small number of times. The rearrangement joins TRBV30 to TRBJ1-1; TRBD1 is a possible D gene (5 bases). The ends were cut back, 3 bases at V and 0 bases at J, with 11 bases in the middle. The CDR3 is 14 amino acids. Germline V CDR1 and CDR2: GTSNPN, SVGIG (reference sequence). The CDR3 loop reads CAWSATVMNTEAFF. The CDR3 coding sequence is TGTGCCTGGAGCGCGACAGTAATGAACACTGAAGCTTTCTTT.

This chain uses TRBV2 with TRBJ2-7; D might be TRBD2 (6 bases). Germline V lookup: CDR1 SNHLY, CDR2 FYNNEI. The CDR3 contains 16 residues. Trimming pared 6 bases from V and 2 bases from J, leaving 20 bases between. The CDR3 DNA follows: TGTGCCAGCAGAGACGGACTGGCGGGACGGACCTACGAGCAGTACTTC. Its protein product is CASRDGLAGRTYEQYF. Full variable domain (remainder filled in from reference TRBV2 and TRBJ2-7): EPEVTQTPSHQVTQMGQEVILRCVPISNHLYFYWYRQILGQKVEFLVSFYNNEISEKSEIFDDQFSVERPDGSNFTLKIRSTKLEDSAMYFCASRDGLAGRTYEQYFGPGTRLTVT.

The chain is built from TRBV27 and TRBJ2-1; a possible D gene is TRBD2 (6 bases). Trimming left V 5 bases short and J 7 bases short, with 18 bases between. The CDR3 spans 15 residues. The germline gives CDR1 MNHEY, CDR2 SMNVEV (reference sequence). The CDR3 here is CASSLMAGGWNEQFF. Here the CDR3 DNA reads TGTGCCAGCAGTCTAATGGCAGGAGGGTGGAATGAGCAGTTCTTC.

A word on this clone: Mismatch with germline at one junction end may stem from a read error. This chain joins TRBV5-1 and TRBJ2-1, with TRBD2 matching over 9 bases. The CDR3 covers 13 residues. The V gene's germline CDR1 is SGHRS and CDR2 YFSETQ. The CDR3 region is CASSLEGSGRLVF. The CDR3 DNA sequence: TGCGCCAGCAGCCTGGAAGGGAGCGGGAGGTTGGTCTTC.

V usage is TRBV7-2 and J usage is TRBJ2-7; 11 positions agree with TRBD2. Trimming cost V 2 bases and J 4 bases; bases outside gene matches: 10. Germline CDR1 is SGHTA and CDR2 is FQGNSA. This CDR3 spans 17 amino acids. CDR3 sequence (DNA): TGTGCCAGCAGCTTAACTCTAGCGGGAGGAGGATCATACGAGCAGTACTTC. Its protein product is CASSLTLAGGGSYEQYF.

The chain uses TRBV28 and TRBJ2-7; D remains unclear. Trimming shortened V by 4 bases and J by 5 bases, and 21 bases separated the two germline ends. This CDR3 comprises 16 residues. Germline CDR1 MDHEN, CDR2 SYDVKM. The CDR3 DNA follows: TGTGCCAGCAGTTGGGCACGGCTCGAGTTTTTGGACGAGCAGTACTTC. It encodes CASSWARLEFLDEQYF.

This clone was counted a single time. The chain employs TRBV28 and TRBJ2-7, with D possibly matching TRBD1 (7 bases). CDR3 length equals 13 residues. Germline values: CDR1 MDHEN, CDR2 SYDVKM. V lost 9 bases and J 5 bases, leaving 17 bases between the germline ends. CDR3 loop: CARLTGTGDEQYF. The CDR3 DNA reads TGTGCCAGACTGACAGGGACTGGTGACGAGCAGTACTTC.

This chain joins TRBV11-3 and TRBJ2-7; 7 nucleotides line up with TRBD2. CDR1 and CDR2 from the germline V gene are SGHNT and YENEEA. The CDR3 has 15 residues. The trim removed 5 bases at V and 5 bases at J, leaving 12 bases unmatched. The CDR3 nucleotides are TGTGCCAGCAGCCGAGCCACGGGGAGGGACGACGAGCAGTACTTC. Encoded protein: CASSRATGRDDEQYF.

CDR3 residues: CASSAWDTGNTIYF. The CDR3 nucleotides are TGTGCCAGCAGCGCGTGGGACACTGGAAACACCATATATTTT. The rearrangement links TRBV9 to TRBJ1-3; weak D call: TRBD1 (6 bases). This CDR3 contains 14 residues. Germline-derived CDR1 and CDR2 are SGDLS and YYNGEE. V dropped 3 bases and J dropped 2 bases, with 9 bases sitting between them. Full variable domain (outside the CDR3, taken from reference TRBV9 and TRBJ1-3): DSGVTQTPKHLITATGQRVTLRCSPRSGDLSVYWYQQSLDQGLQFLIQYYNGEERAKGNILERFSAQQFPDLHSELNLSSLELGDSALYFCASSAWDTGNTIYFGEGSWLTVV.

This chain links TRBV6-5 with TRBJ1-1, with 7 bases lining up with TRBD1. CDR1 MNHEY and CDR2 SVGAGI come from the germline V gene. The CDR3 contains 13 residues. The V gene end was trimmed by 5 bases and the J gene end by 4 bases; junction bases not matched to a gene: 4. The CDR3 here is CASSDRQGTEAFF. DNA of the CDR3: TGTGCCAGCAGTGACAGACAGGGCACTGAAGCTTTCTTT.

The V call is TRBV7-2, the J call TRBJ2-1; 13 bases map to TRBD2. Trimming cost V 3 bases and J 10 bases; bases outside gene matches: 18. The V gene's germline CDR1 is SGHTA and CDR2 FQGNSA. CDR3 length equals 19 residues. The CDR3 DNA sequence: TGTGCCAGCAGCTTCTCATTCAGGCCGGGACTAGCGGGATTCGGCGAGCAGTTCTTC. This gives the protein CASSFSFRPGLAGFGEQFF.

This chain joins TRBV5-1 and TRBJ2-7; 8 nucleotides line up with TRBD1. V shed 0 bases and J 1 base; nucleotides not matched to a gene: 9. Germline V CDR1 and CDR2: SGHRS, YFSETQ. The CDR3 consists of 17 residues. The CDR3, as DNA: TGCGCCAGCAGCTTGGGTACCAGGGGGCGCCGGTCCTACGAGCAGTACTTC. It codes for CASSLGTRGRRSYEQYF.

To note about this clone: Other DNA sequences of this sample code for an identical CDR3. The chain links TRBV6-5 to TRBJ1-1, with TRBD1 matching 9 bases. CDR1 and CDR2 from the germline V gene are MNHEY and SVGAGI. This CDR3 spans 13 amino acids. V shed 6 bases and J 4 bases; nucleotides not matched to a gene: 3. This CDR3 reads CASSRTGVTEAFF. CDR3 bases: TGTGCCAGCAGCAGGACAGGGGTCACTGAAGCTTTCTTT.

The rearrangement uses TRBV27 and TRBJ1-5; the D is unclear. Germline assignment: CDR1 MNHEY and CDR2 SMNVEV (reference sequence). CDR3 length: 14 amino acids. V shed 2 bases and J shed 4 bases, with 9 bases lying between them. Here the CDR3 DNA reads TGTGCCAGCAGTTTAGGGCACCCAAATCAGCCCCAGCATTTT. Residues: CASSLGHPNQPQHF.

CDR3 coding DNA: TGTGCCAGCAGCTTAGTCCCGGCGGGGGGTGAAGCTTTCTTT. Translation: CASSLVPAGGEAFF. V and J are TRBV11-1 and TRBJ1-1, with D maybe TRBD1 (5 bases). CDR1 SGHAT and CDR2 FQDESV come from the germline V gene (reference sequence). Trimming removed 1 base at V and 7 bases at J, with 13 bases between. CDR3 length: 14 amino acids.

V is TRBV28 and J is TRBJ1-2; D gene uncertain. The germline V gene has CDR1 MDHEN and CDR2 SYDVKM. V lost 2 bases and J 7 bases, leaving 8 bases between the germline ends. The CDR3 sequence is 12 residues long. This chain's CDR3 is CASSLLGSGYTF. The CDR3, as DNA: TGTGCCAGCAGTTTACTGGGGAGTGGCTACACCTTC.

The J gene is TRBJ2-7, the V gene TRBV5-3, with D uncertain. TRBV5-3 is flagged as an ORF with uncertain function. CDR3 length: 10 residues. Trimming stripped 8 bases from V and 5 bases from J, with 8 bases between. The CDR3 DNA is TGTGCCAGTACCTGCGACGAGCAGTACTTC. It translates to CASTCDEQYF.

This chain joins TRBV30 and TRBJ1-5, with a possible D match to TRBD1 (6 bases). Germline-derived CDR1 and CDR2 are GTSNPN and SVGIG (reference sequence). V was trimmed by 1 base and J by 0 bases, leaving 19 bases between them. The CDR3 spans 18 residues. The CDR3 loop reads CAWSARQDLMYSNQPQHF. The CDR3 coding sequence is TGTGCCTGGAGTGCAAGACAGGACCTTATGTATAGCAATCAGCCCCAGCATTTT.

The chain employs TRBV10-1 and TRBJ1-5, with D maybe TRBD1 (5 bases). Trimming pared 6 bases from V and 4 bases from J, leaving 13 bases between. CDR3 length: 14 amino acids. Germline V gene data show CDR1 as WNHNN and CDR2 as SYGVQD (reference sequence). CDR3 bases: TGCGCCAGCAGCGACGTGGCAGGGAATCAGCCCCAGCATTTT. Protein sequence: CASSDVAGNQPQHF.

This clone was detected once. This chain links TRBV7-9 with TRBJ1-2; the D gene is possibly TRBD1 (5 bases). CDR1 is SEHNR, CDR2 FQNEAQ, per germline (reference sequence). The V end lost 1 base, the J end lost 7 bases, and 10 bases lay between the germline ends. The CDR3 consists of 13 residues. This CDR3 reads CASSLEGRGGYTF. The CDR3 DNA follows: TGTGCCAGCAGCTTAGAGGGAAGGGGTGGCTACACCTTC. The variable domain in full, with the rest retrieved from reference TRBV7-9 and TRBJ1-2, is DTGVSQNPRHKITKRGQNVTFRCDPISEHNRLYWYRQTLGQGPEFLTYFQNEAQLEKSRLLSDRFSAERPKGSFSTLEIQRTEQGDSAMYLCASSLEGRGGYTFGSGTRLTVV.

The genes are TRBV5-1 and TRBJ1-4; possibly TRBD1 for D (5 bases). This CDR3 is built from 15 residues. Looked up from germline, CDR1 is SGHRS and CDR2 is YFSETQ. V lost 0 bases, J lost 4 bases, and 10 bases lay in between. The chain's CDR3 is CASSLVSGFNEKLFF. The CDR3 coding sequence is TGCGCCAGCAGCTTGGTGTCAGGGTTTAATGAAAAACTGTTTTTT.

The V gene is TRBV5-1, the J gene TRBJ2-7, with D unclear. The CDR3 runs 11 residues. The V end lost 3 bases, the J end lost 5 bases, and 6 bases lay between the germline ends. Germline V CDR1 and CDR2: SGHRS, YFSETQ. CDR3 loop: CASSSYDEQYF. CDR3 sequence (DNA): TGCGCCAGCAGCTCGTATGACGAGCAGTACTTC.